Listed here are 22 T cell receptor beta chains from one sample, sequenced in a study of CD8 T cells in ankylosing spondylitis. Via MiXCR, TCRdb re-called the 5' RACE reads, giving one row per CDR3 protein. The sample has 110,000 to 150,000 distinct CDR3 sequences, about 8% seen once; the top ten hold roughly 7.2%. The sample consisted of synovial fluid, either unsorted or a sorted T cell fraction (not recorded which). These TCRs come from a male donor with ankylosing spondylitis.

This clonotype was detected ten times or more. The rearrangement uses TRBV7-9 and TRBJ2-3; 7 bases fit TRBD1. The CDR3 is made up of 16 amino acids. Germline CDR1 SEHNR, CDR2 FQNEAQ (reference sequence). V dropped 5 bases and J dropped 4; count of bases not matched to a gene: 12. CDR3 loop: CASSDVARQGPDTQYF. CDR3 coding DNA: TGTGCCAGCAGCGACGTCGCTCGACAGGGCCCAGATACGCAGTATTTT.

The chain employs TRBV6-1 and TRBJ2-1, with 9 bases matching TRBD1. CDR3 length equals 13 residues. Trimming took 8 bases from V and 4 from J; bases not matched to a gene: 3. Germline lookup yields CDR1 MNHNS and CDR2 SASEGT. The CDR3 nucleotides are TGTGCCAGCCGGGACAGGGAATACAATGAGCAGTTCTTC. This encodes CASRDREYNEQFF.

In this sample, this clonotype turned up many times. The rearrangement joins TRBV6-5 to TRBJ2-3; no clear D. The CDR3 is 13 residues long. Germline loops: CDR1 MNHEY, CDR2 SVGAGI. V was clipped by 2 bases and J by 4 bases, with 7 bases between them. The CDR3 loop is CASSYIVADTQYF. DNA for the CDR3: TGTGCCAGCAGTTACATAGTGGCAGATACGCAGTATTTT.

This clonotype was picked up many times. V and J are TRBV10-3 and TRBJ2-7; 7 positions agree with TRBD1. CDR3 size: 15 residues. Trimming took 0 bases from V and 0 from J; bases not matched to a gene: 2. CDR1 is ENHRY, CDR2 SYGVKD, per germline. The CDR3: CAISESRDSSYEQYF. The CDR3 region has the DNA TGTGCCATCAGTGAGTCCCGGGACAGCTCCTACGAGCAGTACTTC.

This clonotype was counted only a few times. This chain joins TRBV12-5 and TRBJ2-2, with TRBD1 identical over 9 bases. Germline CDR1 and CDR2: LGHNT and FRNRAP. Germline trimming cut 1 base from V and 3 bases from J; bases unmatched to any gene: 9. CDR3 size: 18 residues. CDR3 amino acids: CASGLGQGDREDTGELFF. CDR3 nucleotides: TGTGCTAGTGGTTTGGGCCAAGGGGACAGGGAAGACACCGGGGAGCTGTTTTTT.

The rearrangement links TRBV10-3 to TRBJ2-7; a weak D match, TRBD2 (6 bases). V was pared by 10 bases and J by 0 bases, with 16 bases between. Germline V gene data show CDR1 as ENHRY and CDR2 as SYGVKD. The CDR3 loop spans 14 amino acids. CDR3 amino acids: CATEVGGSSYEQYF. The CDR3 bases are TGTGCCACCGAGGTAGGAGGGAGCTCCTACGAGCAGTACTTC.

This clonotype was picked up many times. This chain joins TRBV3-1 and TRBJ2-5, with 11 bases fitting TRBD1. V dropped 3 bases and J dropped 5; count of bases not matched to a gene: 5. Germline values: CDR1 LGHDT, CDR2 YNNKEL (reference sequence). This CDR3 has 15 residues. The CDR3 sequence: CASSQGQGEWETQYF. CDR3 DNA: TGTGCCAGCAGCCAGGGACAGGGGGAATGGGAGACCCAGTACTTC.

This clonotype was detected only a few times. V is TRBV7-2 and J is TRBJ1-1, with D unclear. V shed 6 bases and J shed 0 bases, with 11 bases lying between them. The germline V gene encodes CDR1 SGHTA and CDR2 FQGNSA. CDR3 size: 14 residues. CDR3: CASSPSSMNTEAFF. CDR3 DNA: TGTGCCAGCAGTCCATCCAGCATGAACACTGAAGCTTTCTTT.

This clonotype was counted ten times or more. The CDR3: CAISESERWGYGYTF. In DNA form, the CDR3 reads TGTGCCATCAGTGAGTCGGAGCGGTGGGGCTATGGCTACACCTTC. This rearrangement joins TRBV10-3 to TRBJ1-2; D unclear. The CDR3 length is 15 residues. The V gene's germline CDR1 is ENHRY and CDR2 SYGVKD. V was shortened by 0 bases and J by 4 bases, with 12 bases between the two germline ends.

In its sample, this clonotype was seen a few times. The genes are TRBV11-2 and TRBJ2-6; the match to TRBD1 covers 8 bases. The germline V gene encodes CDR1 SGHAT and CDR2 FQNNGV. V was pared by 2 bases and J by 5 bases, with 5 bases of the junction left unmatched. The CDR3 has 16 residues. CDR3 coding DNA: TGTGCCAGCAGCTTACAGGGGGCGCGTAGGGCCAACGTCCTGACTTTC. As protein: CASSLQGARRANVLTF.

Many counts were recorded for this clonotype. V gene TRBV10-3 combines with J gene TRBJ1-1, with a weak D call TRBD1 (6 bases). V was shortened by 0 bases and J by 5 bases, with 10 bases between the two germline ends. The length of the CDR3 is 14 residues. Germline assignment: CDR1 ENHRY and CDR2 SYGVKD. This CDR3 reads CAISESARGTEAFF. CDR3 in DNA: TGTGCCATCAGTGAGTCCGCCAGGGGTACTGAAGCTTTCTTT.

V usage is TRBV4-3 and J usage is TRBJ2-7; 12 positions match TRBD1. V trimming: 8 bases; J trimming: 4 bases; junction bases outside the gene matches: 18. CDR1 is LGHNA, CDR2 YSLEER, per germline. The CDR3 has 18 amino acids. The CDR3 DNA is TGCGCCAGCGCCATCGGGACAGGGGGCACCCCACGTTCATACGAGCAGTACTTC. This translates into CASAIGTGGTPRSYEQYF.

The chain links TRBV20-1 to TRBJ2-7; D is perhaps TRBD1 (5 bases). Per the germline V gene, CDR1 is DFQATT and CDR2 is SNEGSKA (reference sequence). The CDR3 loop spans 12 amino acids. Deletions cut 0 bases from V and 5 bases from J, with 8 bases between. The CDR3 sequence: CSARDRRDEQYF. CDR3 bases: TGCAGTGCTAGAGATCGCAGGGACGAGCAGTACTTC.

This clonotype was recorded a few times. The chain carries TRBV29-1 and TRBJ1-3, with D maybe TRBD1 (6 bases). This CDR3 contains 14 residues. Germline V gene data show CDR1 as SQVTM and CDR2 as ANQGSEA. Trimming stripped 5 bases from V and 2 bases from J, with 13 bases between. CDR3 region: CSVSPRGAGNTIYF. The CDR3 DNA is TGCAGCGTTTCCCCGAGGGGGGCTGGAAACACCATATATTTT.

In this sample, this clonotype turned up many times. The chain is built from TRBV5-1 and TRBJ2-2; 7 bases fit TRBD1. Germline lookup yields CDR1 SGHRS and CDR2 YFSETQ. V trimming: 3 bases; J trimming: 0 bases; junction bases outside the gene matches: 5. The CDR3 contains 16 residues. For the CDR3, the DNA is TGCGCCAGCAGCTCCCTAGGGGGCACGAACACCGGGGAGCTGTTTTTT. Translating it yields CASSSLGGTNTGELFF.

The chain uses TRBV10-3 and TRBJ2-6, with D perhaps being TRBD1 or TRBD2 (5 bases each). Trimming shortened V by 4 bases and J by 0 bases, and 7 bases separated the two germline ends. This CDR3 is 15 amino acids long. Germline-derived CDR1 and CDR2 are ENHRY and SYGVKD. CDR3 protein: CAISGGSSGANVLTF. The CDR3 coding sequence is TGTGCCATCAGTGGGGGGAGCTCTGGGGCCAACGTCCTGACTTTC.

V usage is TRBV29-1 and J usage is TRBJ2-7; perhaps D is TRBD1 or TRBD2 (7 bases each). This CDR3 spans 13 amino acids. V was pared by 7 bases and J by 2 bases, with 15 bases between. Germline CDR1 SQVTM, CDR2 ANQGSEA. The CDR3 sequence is CSAGRGPPYEQYF. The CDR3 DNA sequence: TGCAGCGCAGGGAGGGGGCCGCCCTACGAGCAGTACTTC.

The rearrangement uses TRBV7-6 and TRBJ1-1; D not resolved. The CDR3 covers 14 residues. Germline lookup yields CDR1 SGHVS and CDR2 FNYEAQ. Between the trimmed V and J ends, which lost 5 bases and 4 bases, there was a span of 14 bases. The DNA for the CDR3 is TGTGCCAGCAGCCAGAGACCGGATCGCACTGAAGCTTTCTTT. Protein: CASSQRPDRTEAFF.

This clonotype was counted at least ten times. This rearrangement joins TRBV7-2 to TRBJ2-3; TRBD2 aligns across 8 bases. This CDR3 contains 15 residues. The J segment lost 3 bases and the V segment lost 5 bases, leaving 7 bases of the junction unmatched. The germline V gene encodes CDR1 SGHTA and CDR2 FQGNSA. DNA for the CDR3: TGTGCCAGCAGCATCTGGACTAGCAGAACAGATACGCAGTATTTT. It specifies CASSIWTSRTDTQYF.

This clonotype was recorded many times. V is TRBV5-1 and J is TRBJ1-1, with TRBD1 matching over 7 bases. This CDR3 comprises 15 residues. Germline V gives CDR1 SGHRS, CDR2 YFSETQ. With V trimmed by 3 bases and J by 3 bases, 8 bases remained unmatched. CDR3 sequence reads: CASSYQGGRDTEAFF. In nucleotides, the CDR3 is TGCGCCAGCAGCTACCAGGGGGGGCGGGACACTGAAGCTTTCTTT.

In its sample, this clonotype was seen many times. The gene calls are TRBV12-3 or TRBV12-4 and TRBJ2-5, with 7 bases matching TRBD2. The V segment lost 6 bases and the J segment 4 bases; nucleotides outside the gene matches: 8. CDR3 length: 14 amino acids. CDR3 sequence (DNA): TGTGCCAGCAGCAGGCGGGGGAGAGGAGAGACCCAGTACTTC. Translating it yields CASSRRGRGETQYF.

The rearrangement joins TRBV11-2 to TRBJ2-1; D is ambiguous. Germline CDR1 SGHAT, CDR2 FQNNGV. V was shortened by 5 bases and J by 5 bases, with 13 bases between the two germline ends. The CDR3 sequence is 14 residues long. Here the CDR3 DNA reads TGTGCCAGCAGCCGACTGCATGCAGACAATGAGCAGTTCTTC. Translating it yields CASSRLHADNEQFF.